This T cell receptor (beta chain) was recovered during a study of OX40 agonist ivuxolimab in advanced cancers. The study's findings and limits: CD8+ T cells (on average) carried more expanded clones than CD4+ T cells.

Profiling relied on immunoSEQ multiplex PCR, and the TCRdb table lists in-frame clones only, not all of them. Of about 53,000 clones in the sample, more than 75% were seen once. Patients were ruled out by autoimmune disease history or systemic immunosuppression. Blood got drawn at baseline, again on cycle 4 day 1, and then on cycle 7 day 1. This clone was seen only once. Its antigen is not identified. Germline values: CDR1 SGHTA, CDR2 FQGTGA. Deletions cut 5 bases from V and 1 base from J, with 13 bases between. This CDR3 spans 15 amino acids. The TCR was taken from an adult with an advanced solid tumor such as melanoma, head and neck, liver or kidney cancer. The sample consisted of CD4+ or CD8+ T cells sorted from blood, taken in a trial of the OX40 agonist ivuxolimab. The chain has TRBV7-3 and TRBJ2-3; no clear D gene. CDR3 DNA: TGTGCCAGCAGCCAGAGGATGGCAGGCACAGATACGCAGTATTTT. Amino acids: CASSQRMAGTDTQYF.